Below, 27 T cell receptor beta chains from the same sample are listed, as sequenced in a study of patients and donors after allogeneic stem cell transplantation. From the RT-PCR reads, TCRdb called clonotypes with MiXCR, one entry per CDR3 protein. The table records 900,000 to 1,000,000 distinct CDR3 sequences, about 20% of them present only once. The specimen sequenced was blood, either unsorted or a sorted T cell fraction (not recorded which). Source of these receptors: a human donor who was either an allogeneic HSCT recipient or a stem cell or donor lymphocyte infusion donor (not recorded which). It is not recorded whose cells these are; they may come from a transplant donor.

The V call is TRBV4-3, the J call TRBJ1-5; TRBD1 agrees at 10 bases. In germline, CDR1 is LGHNA, CDR2 YSLEER. There are 14 residues in the CDR3. V was clipped by 2 bases and J by 8 bases; unmatched bases: 3. The CDR3, as DNA: TGCGCCAGCAGCCAACGGACAGGGGGGAAGCCCCAGCATTTT. Its translation: CASSQRTGGKPQHF.

This clonotype has at least ten counts. The chain couples TRBV11-3 to TRBJ2-1; D may be TRBD2 (6 bases). V was cut by 0 bases and J by 6 bases, with 9 bases left in between. The CDR3 sequence is 14 residues long. CDR1 and CDR2 from the germline V gene are SGHNT and YENEEA. In DNA form, the CDR3 reads TGTGCCAGCAGCTTAGATCGGGGGTCCAATGAGCAGTTCTTC. Translation gives CASSLDRGSNEQFF.

This clonotype appeared a few times. The V call is TRBV5-1, the J call TRBJ2-3, with D possibly matching TRBD1 (5 bases). Trimming removed 1 base at V and 6 bases at J, with 12 bases between. The CDR3 runs 14 residues. CDR1 is SGHRS and CDR2 is YFSETQ in the germline V gene. CDR3 DNA sequence: TGCGCCAGCAGCTTGTATCCAGGGCCCGATACGCAGTATTTT. This codes for CASSLYPGPDTQYF.

The chain recombines TRBV6-2 or TRBV6-3 with TRBJ1-2; D gene ambiguous. This CDR3 has 12 residues. Per germline, CDR1 MNHEY and CDR2 SVGEGT. The V end lost 0 bases, the J end lost 8 bases, and 7 bases lay between the germline ends. For the CDR3, the DNA is TGTGCCAGCAGTTACTCGGGGATCGGCTACACCTTC. It codes for CASSYSGIGYTF.

This chain joins TRBV4-1 and TRBJ2-5, with 7 bases fitting TRBD1. Trimming cost V 0 bases and J 3 bases; bases outside gene matches: 16. Per germline, CDR1 MGHRA and CDR2 YSYEKL. This CDR3 has 19 residues. CDR3 sequence reads: CASSQDLLEGGAREETQYF. The CDR3 DNA reads as TGCGCCAGCAGCCAAGATCTGTTGGAAGGGGGCGCTAGGGAAGAGACCCAGTACTTC.

This clonotype was seen repeatedly, ten times or more. The chain is built from TRBV12-3 or TRBV12-4 and TRBJ2-3; TRBD1 agrees at 8 bases. The J segment lost 0 bases and the V segment lost 5 bases, leaving 7 bases of the junction unmatched. This CDR3 is built from 16 residues. The CDR3, as DNA: TGTGCCAGCAGTCCGAGGACAGGGACTAGCACAGATACGCAGTATTTT. It is translated as CASSPRTGTSTDTQYF.

The chain employs TRBV6-2 or TRBV6-3 and TRBJ2-5; D unresolved. Trimming cost V 6 bases and J 4 bases, with 9 bases left between them. This CDR3 spans 12 amino acids. Germline-derived CDR1 and CDR2 are MNHEY and SVGEGT. The CDR3 loop reads CASSKFPETQYF. CDR3 nucleotide sequence: TGTGCCAGCAGCAAATTCCCAGAGACCCAGTACTTC.

This clonotype was recorded a few times. The chain joins TRBV6-1 to TRBJ1-2, with no clear D. The V end was cut by 6 bases, the J end by 4 bases, with 15 bases between. The germline V gene has CDR1 MNHNS and CDR2 SASEGT. The CDR3 contains 14 residues. CDR3 coding DNA: TGTGCCAGCAGGTCTCCTGTACGGGGCTATGGCTACACCTTC. Its protein product is CASRSPVRGYGYTF.

This clonotype showed up just a few times. The V and J genes are TRBV2 and TRBJ2-1; 10 positions match TRBD2. The junction had 12 bases not matched to a gene; V was cut back by 11 bases and J by 8 bases. The length of the CDR3 is 14 residues. Germline V lookup: CDR1 SNHLY, CDR2 FYNNEI. Here the CDR3 DNA reads TGTGCCGGAGGGACAGCGGGGGGGCCAGATGAGCAGTTCTTC. Amino acids: CAGGTAGGPDEQFF.

In DNA, the CDR3 is TGTGCCAGCAGCCAATACGAAGCGTACGAGCAGTACTTC. Translation: CASSQYEAYEQYF. The chain combines TRBV4-2 with TRBJ2-7, with D unresolved. V lost 2 bases and J 4 bases, leaving 9 bases between the germline ends. This CDR3 comprises 13 residues. In germline, CDR1 is LGHNA, CDR2 YNFKEQ.

The chain uses TRBV30 and TRBJ1-6; D gene uncertain. Germline V gives CDR1 GTSNPN, CDR2 SVGIG (reference sequence). V was shortened by 1 base and J by 5 bases, with 12 bases between the two germline ends. The CDR3 spans 15 residues. The CDR3: CAWSGRNLHNSPLHF. CDR3 DNA: TGTGCCTGGAGTGGGCGGAACCTTCATAATTCACCCCTCCACTTT.

This clonotype was seen many times. This rearrangement joins TRBV7-9 to TRBJ2-1; maybe TRBD2 (5 bases). The V gene lost 0 bases and the J gene lost 6 bases, with 9 bases spanning the gap. The CDR3 is made up of 14 amino acids. The germline gives CDR1 SEHNR, CDR2 FQNEAQ (reference sequence). CDR3 DNA: TGTGCCAGCAGCTTAGCGCATACTAGCAATGAGCAGTTCTTC. Protein: CASSLAHTSNEQFF.

This clonotype was counted ten times or more. CDR3 region: CASSLSGRLAQYF. In DNA, the CDR3 is TGTGCCAGCAGTTTGTCGGGCCGGCTGGCCCAGTACTTC. The chain carries TRBV27 and TRBJ2-5; D gene uncertain. V lost 3 bases and J 9 bases, leaving 14 bases between the germline ends. Germline loops: CDR1 MNHEY, CDR2 SMNVEV (reference sequence). The CDR3 sequence is 13 residues long.

The chain joins TRBV7-2 to TRBJ2-1, with TRBD2 matching over 12 bases. The V gene's germline CDR1 is SGHTA and CDR2 FQGNSA. With V trimmed by 4 bases and J by 9 bases, 7 bases remained unmatched. The CDR3 is made up of 15 amino acids. CDR3 residues: CASSWTSGKGGEQFF. In DNA, the CDR3 is TGTGCCAGCAGCTGGACTAGCGGGAAGGGTGGTGAGCAGTTCTTC.

A few counts support this clonotype. The CDR3 reads CASEKGRGRVHEQFF. The CDR3, as DNA: TGTGCCAGCGAAAAAGGGCGGGGCAGGGTCCATGAGCAGTTCTTC. The chain has TRBV25-1 and TRBJ2-1, with D possibly being TRBD2 (6 bases). V was clipped by 8 bases and J by 8 bases, with 22 bases between them. Germline CDR1 MGHDK, CDR2 SYGVNS. This CDR3 has 15 residues.

The V gene is TRBV30, the J gene TRBJ2-1; D gene uncertain. Trimming pared 1 base from V and 9 bases from J, leaving 7 bases between. The CDR3 is 11 residues long. From germline, CDR1 is GTSNPN and CDR2 SVGIG (reference sequence). The chain's CDR3 is CAWSGASEQFF. In nucleotides, the CDR3 is TGTGCCTGGAGTGGGGCTTCTGAGCAGTTCTTC. The full variable domain, completed using reference TRBV30 and TRBJ2-1, is SQTIHQWPATLVQPVGSPLSLECTVEGTSNPNLYWYRQAAGRGLQLLFYSVGIGQISSEVPQNLSASRPQDRQFILSSKKLLLSDSGFYLCAWSGASEQFFGPGTRLTVL.

For this clonotype: Since no conserved phenylalanine or tryptophan closes the CDR3, a read error is the likely cause. No DNA is shown, since the ends of the CDR3 on it are uncertain; the CDR3 is the one TCRdb lists. This chain joins TRBV5-1 and TRBJ1-1; TRBD1 reflects the table's D call only, with no check against the DNA. From germline, CDR1 is SGHRS and CDR2 YFSETQ. The CDR3 has 8 amino acids, counting both end residues. CDR3 region: CASSSPRQ.

V gene TRBV7-8 combines with J gene TRBJ1-2; tentatively, D is TRBD1 (6 bases). The CDR3 sequence is 16 residues long. Between the trimmed V and J ends, which lost 5 bases and 0 bases, there was a span of 16 bases. The germline V gene encodes CDR1 SGHVS and CDR2 FQNEAQ. The CDR3 loop is CASSLGQHTANYGYTF. DNA of the CDR3: TGTGCCAGCAGCCTCGGACAGCACACTGCTAACTATGGCTACACCTTC.

This clonotype was counted a few times. V gene TRBV12-3 or TRBV12-4 combines with J gene TRBJ1-2; D uncertain. This CDR3 is 14 amino acids long. V dropped 2 bases and J dropped 1 base, with 8 bases sitting between them. CDR3 sequence (DNA): TGTGCCAGCAGTTTAAGGGTCGATAACTATGGCTACACCTTC. Translated, it gives CASSLRVDNYGYTF.

This clonotype was seen repeatedly, ten times or more. V gene TRBV29-1 combines with J gene TRBJ2-7, with 7 bases aligning to TRBD2. V trimming: 4 bases; J trimming: 8 bases; junction bases outside the gene matches: 8. Germline V gives CDR1 SQVTM, CDR2 ANQGSEA. This CDR3 has 12 amino acids. In DNA, the CDR3 is TGCAGCGTTGCCCCTGGGAGGGAGAAGCAGTACTTC. This gives the protein CSVAPGREKQYF.

This clonotype was observed a handful of times. The chain employs TRBV11-3 and TRBJ1-1; D call uncertain. The CDR3 sequence is 13 residues long. Per germline, CDR1 SGHNT and CDR2 YENEEA. The V and J ends lost 5 bases and 4 bases respectively, with 11 bases between them. The CDR3 DNA is TGTGCCAGCAGCAGCGGTTTGGGCACTGAAGCTTTCTTT. Translating it yields CASSSGLGTEAFF.

V is TRBV10-3 and J is TRBJ2-5; possible D gene TRBD1, 5 bases. The germline V gene encodes CDR1 ENHRY and CDR2 SYGVKD. Trimming cost V 8 bases and J 2 bases, with 12 bases left between them. This CDR3 comprises 13 residues. The CDR3 protein is CAIGQTGQETQYF. The DNA for the CDR3 is TGTGCCATCGGACAAACCGGTCAAGAGACCCAGTACTTC.

This clonotype turned up a few times. This chain uses TRBV4-3 with TRBJ2-5, with a tentative D call TRBD2 (5 bases). Germline CDR1 and CDR2: LGHNA and YSLEER. There are 16 residues in the CDR3. Trimming stripped 0 bases from V and 1 base from J, with 12 bases between. The CDR3 reads CASSQEAAGTQETQYF. Here the CDR3 DNA reads TGCGCCAGCAGCCAAGAAGCGGCCGGCACCCAAGAGACCCAGTACTTC.

The rearrangement uses TRBV12-1 and TRBJ1-1; the table's D gene call, TRBD1, was not cross checked with the DNA. TRBV12-1 is noted as a pseudogene. This CDR3 region has 15 residues. The CDR3 spells CASSPVGQLNTEAFF. In nucleotides, the CDR3 is TGTGCCAGCAGCCCCGTGGGACAGTTGAACACTGAAGCTTTCTTT.

V usage is TRBV7-2 and J usage is TRBJ2-1; D is uncertain. CDR3 size: 14 residues. Between the trimmed V and J ends, which lost 7 bases and 6 bases, there was a span of 16 bases. Germline CDR1 SGHTA, CDR2 FQGNSA. The CDR3 sequence: CASTRTPSLNEQFF. The CDR3 DNA is TGTGCCAGCACCCGAACGCCGTCCCTCAATGAGCAGTTCTTC.

This clonotype was counted between two and nine times. The CDR3 protein is CASSLVWTEEPLEEQYF. As DNA, the CDR3 is TGTGCCAGCAGCTTAGTGTGGACGGAGGAACCCCTTGAGGAGCAGTACTTC. The genes are TRBV7-9 and TRBJ2-7, with D possibly being TRBD2 (5 bases). This CDR3 contains 17 residues. Germline lookup yields CDR1 SEHNR and CDR2 FQNEAQ (reference sequence). V lost 1 base and J lost 7, with 23 bases in between.

This chain links TRBV20-1 with TRBJ1-1; D possibly corresponds to TRBD1 (5 bases). Germline loops: CDR1 DFQATT, CDR2 SNEGSKA (reference sequence). The CDR3 spans 16 residues. Deletions cut 0 bases from V and 11 bases from J, with 25 bases between. CDR3 in DNA: TGCAGTGCTAGAGATGCGACGGTGGGGCAGGCTTCTCATGCTTTCTTT. Amino acid sequence: CSARDATVGQASHAFF.